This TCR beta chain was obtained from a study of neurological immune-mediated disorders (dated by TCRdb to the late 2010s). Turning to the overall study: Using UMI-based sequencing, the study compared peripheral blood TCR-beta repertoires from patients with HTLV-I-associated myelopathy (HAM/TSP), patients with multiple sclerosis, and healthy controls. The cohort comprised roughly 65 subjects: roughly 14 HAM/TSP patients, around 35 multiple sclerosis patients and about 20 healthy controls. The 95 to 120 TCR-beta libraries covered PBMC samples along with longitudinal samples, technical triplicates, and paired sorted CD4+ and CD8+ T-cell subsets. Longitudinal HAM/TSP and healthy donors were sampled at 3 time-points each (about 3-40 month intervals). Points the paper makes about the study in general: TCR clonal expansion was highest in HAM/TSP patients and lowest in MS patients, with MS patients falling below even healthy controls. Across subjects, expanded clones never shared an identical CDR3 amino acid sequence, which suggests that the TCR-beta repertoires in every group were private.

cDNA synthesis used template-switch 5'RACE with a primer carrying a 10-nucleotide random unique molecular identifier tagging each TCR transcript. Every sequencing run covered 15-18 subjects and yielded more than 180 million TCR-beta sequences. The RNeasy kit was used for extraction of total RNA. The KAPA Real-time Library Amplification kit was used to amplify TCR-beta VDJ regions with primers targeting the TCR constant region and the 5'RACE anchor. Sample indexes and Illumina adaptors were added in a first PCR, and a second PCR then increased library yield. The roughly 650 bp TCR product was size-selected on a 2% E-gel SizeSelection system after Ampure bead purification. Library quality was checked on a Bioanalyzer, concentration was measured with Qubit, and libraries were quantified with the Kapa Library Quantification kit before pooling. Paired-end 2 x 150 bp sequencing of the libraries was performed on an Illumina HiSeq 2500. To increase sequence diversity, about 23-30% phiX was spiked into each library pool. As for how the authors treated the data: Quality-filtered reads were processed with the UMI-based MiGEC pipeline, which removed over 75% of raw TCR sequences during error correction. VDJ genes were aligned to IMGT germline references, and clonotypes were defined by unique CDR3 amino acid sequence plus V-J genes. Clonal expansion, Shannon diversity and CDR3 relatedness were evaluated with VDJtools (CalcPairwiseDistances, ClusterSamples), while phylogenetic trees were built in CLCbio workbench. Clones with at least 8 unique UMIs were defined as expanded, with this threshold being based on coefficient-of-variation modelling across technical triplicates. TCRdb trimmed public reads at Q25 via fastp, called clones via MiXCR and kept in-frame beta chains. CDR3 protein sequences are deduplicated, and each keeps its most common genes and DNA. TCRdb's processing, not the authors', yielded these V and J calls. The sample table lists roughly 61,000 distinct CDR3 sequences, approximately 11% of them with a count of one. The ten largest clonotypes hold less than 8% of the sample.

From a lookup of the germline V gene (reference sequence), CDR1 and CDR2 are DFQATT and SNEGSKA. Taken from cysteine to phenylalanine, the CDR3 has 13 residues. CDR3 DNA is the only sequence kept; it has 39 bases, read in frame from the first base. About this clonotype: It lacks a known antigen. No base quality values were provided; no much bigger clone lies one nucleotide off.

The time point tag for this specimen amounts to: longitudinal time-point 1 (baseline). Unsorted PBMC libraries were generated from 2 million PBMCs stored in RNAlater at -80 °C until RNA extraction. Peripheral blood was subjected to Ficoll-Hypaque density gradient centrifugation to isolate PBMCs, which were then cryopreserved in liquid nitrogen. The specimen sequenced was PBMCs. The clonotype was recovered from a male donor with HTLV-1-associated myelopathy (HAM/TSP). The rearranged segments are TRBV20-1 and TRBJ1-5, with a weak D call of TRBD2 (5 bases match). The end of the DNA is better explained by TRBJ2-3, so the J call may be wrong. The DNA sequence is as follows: TGCAGTGCTAGAGATAGTAGCGTACAGCCCCAGTATTTT. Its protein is CSARDSSVQPQYF.